This TCR beta chain originates from a study of blood T cells in healthy people across ages. Sample-barcoded 5' priming and a J-beta primer mix drove a second PCR of roughly 7 to 11 cycles. One entry per CDR3 protein results from TCRdb running MiXCR on the 5' RACE reads. Here the sample spans 1.5 million to 2 million distinct CDR3 sequences, around 50% being singletons. The CDR3 loop spans 14 amino acids. Germline CDR1 SGHDN, CDR2 FVKESK. V shed 0 bases and J shed 6 bases, with 9 bases lying between them. The specimen sequenced was blood. The genes are TRBV14 and TRBJ2-4; D not resolved. This receptor was obtained from a woman in her thirties or forties in good health. CDR3 in amino acids: CASSQERVGNIQYF. The CDR3 nucleotides are TGTGCCAGCAGCCAAGAACGGGTGGGAAACATTCAGTACTTC. Based on the CDR3 plus reference TRBV14 and TRBJ2-4, the full variable domain is EAGVTQFPSHSVIEKGQTVTLRCDPISGHDNLYWYRRVMGKEIKFLLHFVKESKQDESGMPNNRFLAERTGGTYSTLKVQPAELEDSGVYFCASSQERVGNIQYFGAGTRLSVL.